In its sample, the clone carrying this T cell receptor (beta chain) was seen once. The record originates from a study of blood T cell repertoires in COVID-19. Study context: The United States, Italy and Spain provided the acute and convalescent COVID-19 samples. The cDNA or gDNA used as material had been derived from T cells, B-cell-depleted T cells, or PBMCs.

The CDR3 extends over 16 amino acids. Germline V lookup: CDR1 LNHDA, CDR2 SQIVND (reference sequence). V gave up 1 base and J gave up 2 bases, with 12 bases separating them. Per the authors' pipeline: Amplification with reference gene primers provided the estimates of nucleated cell counts. Sequencing used immunoSEQ multiplex PCR; TCRdb keeps in-frame clones, though not all of them. V, J and clone size derive from that table, while D and trimming were established from the DNA sequence. The table has tens of thousands of clones, roughly nine tenths seen once. The source is a human donor in a cohort sampled during active COVID-19. Sequencing input: peripheral blood. V is TRBV19 and J is TRBJ2-1, with D possibly TRBD1 on 5 matching bases. In nucleotides, the CDR3 is TGTGCCAGTAGTATAGTTCCAGGGTCAGCCTACAATGAGCAGTTCTTC. It specifies CASSIVPGSAYNEQFF.